This TCR beta chain comes out of a study of blood T cells in healthy people across ages. Per the germline V gene, CDR1 is SGDLS and CDR2 is YYNGEE. The CDR3 runs 16 residues. V was cut by 4 bases and J by 6 bases, with 21 bases left in between. Primers used in a second PCR of roughly 6 to 11 cycles were a sample-barcoded 5' primer and a J-beta primer mix. Each CDR3 protein gets one entry after TCRdb re-called the 5' RACE reads with MiXCR. This table holds 600,000 to 800,000 distinct CDR3 sequences, about 51% found once. This sequence originates from a woman over 75 in good health. The J gene is TRBJ2-3, the V gene TRBV9, with D perhaps matching TRBD1 (6 bases). The source material was blood. CDR3 DNA sequence: TGTGCCAGCAGCTCCCCGAGTAGGGGGAGTAGGGATACGCAGTATTTT. Its protein product is CASSSPSRGSRDTQYF.